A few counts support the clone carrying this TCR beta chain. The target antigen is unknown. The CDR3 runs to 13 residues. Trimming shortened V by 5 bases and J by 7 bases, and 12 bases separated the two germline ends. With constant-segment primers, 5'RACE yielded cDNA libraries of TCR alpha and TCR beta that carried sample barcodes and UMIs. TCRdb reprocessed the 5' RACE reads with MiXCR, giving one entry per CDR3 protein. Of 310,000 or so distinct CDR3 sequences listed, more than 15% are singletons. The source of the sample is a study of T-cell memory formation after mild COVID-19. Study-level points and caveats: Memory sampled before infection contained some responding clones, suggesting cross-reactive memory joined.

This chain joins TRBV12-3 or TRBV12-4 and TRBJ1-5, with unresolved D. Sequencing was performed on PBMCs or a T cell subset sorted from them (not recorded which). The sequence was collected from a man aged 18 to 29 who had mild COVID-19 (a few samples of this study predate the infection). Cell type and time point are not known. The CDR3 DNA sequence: TGTGCCAGCAGTAGTGGAGTGGCGCAGCCCCAGCATTTT. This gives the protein CASSSGVAQPQHF.